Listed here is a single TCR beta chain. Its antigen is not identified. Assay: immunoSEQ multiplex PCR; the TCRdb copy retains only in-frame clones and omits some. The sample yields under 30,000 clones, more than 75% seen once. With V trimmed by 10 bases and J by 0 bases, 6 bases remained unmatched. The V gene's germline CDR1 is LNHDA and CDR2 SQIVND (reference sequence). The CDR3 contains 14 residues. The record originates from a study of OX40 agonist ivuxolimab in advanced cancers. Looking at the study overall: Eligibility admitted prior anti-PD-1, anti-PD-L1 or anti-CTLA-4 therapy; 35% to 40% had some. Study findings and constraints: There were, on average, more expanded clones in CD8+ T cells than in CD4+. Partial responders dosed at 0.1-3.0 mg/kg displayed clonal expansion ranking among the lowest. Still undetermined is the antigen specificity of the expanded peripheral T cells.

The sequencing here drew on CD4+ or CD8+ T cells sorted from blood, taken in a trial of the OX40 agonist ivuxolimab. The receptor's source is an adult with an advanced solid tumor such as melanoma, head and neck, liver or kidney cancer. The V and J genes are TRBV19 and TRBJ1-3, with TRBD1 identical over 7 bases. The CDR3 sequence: CATSTGVSGNTIYF. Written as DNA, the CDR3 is TGTGCCACATCTACAGGGGTCTCTGGAAACACCATATATTTT.